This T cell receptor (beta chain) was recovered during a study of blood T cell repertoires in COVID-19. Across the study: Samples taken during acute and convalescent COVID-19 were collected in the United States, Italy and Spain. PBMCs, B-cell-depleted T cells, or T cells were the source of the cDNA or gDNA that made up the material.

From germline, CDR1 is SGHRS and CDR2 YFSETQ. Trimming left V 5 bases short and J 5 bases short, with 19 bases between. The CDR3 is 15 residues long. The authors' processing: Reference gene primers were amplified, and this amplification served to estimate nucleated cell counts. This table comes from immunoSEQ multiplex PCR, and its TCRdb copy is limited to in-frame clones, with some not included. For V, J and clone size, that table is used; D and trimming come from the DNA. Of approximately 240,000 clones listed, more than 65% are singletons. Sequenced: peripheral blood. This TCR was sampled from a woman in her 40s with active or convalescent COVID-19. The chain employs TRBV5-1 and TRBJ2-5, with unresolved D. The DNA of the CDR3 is TGCGCCAGCAGAGCGAGTGGTCGGGTCGGGGAGACCCAGTACTTC. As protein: CASRASGRVGETQYF.